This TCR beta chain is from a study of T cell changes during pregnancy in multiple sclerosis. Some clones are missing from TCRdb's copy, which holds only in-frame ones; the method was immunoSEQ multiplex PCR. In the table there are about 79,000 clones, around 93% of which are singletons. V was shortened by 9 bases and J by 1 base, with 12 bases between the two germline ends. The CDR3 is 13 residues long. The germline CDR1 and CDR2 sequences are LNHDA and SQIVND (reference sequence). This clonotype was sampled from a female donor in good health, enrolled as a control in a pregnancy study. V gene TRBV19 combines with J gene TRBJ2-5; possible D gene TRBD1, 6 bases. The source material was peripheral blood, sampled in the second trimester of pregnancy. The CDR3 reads CASRTGIQETQYF. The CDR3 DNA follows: TGTGCCAGCCGAACAGGGATCCAAGAGACCCAGTACTTC.